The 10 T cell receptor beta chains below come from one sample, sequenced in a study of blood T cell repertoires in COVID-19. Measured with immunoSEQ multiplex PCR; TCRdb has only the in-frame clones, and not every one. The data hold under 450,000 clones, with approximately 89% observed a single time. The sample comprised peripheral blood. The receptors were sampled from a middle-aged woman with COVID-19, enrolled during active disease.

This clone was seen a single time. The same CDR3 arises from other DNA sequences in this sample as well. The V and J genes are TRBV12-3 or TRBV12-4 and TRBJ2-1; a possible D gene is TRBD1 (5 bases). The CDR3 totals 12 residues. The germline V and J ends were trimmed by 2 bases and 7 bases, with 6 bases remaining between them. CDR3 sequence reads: CASSLRGNEQFF. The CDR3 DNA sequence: TGTGCCAGCAGTTTAAGGGGAAATGAGCAGTTCTTC.

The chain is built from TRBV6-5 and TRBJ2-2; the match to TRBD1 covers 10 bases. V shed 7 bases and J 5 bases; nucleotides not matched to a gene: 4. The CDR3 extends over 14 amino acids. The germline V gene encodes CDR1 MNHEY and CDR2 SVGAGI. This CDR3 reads CASTSDRGTGELFF. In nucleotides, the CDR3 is TGTGCCAGCACCTCGGACAGGGGGACCGGGGAGCTGTTTTTT.

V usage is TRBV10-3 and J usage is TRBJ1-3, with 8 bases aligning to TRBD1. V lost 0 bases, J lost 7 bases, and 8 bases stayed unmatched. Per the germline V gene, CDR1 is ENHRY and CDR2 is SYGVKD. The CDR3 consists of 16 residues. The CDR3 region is CAISESLGQALNTIYF. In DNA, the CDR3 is TGTGCCATCAGTGAGTCGTTGGGACAGGCTCTTAACACCATATATTTT.

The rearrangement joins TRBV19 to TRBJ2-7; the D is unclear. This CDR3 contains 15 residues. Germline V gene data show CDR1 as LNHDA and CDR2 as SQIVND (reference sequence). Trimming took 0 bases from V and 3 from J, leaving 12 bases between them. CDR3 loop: CASSIEQTSFYEQYF. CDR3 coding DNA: TGTGCCAGTAGTATAGAGCAGACATCATTCTACGAGCAGTACTTC.

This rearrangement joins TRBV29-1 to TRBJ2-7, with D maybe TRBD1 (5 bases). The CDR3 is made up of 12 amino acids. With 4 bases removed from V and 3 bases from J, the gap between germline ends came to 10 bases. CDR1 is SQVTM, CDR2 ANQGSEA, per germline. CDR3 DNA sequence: TGCAGCGTTGGACCAGGGATCTACGAGCAGTACTTC. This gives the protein CSVGPGIYEQYF.

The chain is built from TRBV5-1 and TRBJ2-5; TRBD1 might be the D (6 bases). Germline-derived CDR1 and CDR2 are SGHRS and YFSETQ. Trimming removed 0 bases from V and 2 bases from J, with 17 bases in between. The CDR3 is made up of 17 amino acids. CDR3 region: CASSLAVPTGAQETQYF. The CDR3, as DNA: TGCGCCAGCAGCTTGGCTGTGCCGACAGGAGCACAAGAGACCCAGTACTTC.

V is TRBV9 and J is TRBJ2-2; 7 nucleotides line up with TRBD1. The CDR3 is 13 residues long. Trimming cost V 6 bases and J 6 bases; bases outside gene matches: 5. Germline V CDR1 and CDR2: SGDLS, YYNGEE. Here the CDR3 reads CASTRQGSGELFF. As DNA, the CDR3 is TGTGCCAGCACTAGACAGGGCTCCGGGGAGCTGTTTTTT.

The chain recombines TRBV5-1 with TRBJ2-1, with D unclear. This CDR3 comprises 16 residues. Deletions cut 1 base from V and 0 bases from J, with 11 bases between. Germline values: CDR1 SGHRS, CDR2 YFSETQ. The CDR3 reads CASSLSLGPSYNEQFF. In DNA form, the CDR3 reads TGCGCCAGCAGCTTGTCGCTTGGCCCCTCCTACAATGAGCAGTTCTTC. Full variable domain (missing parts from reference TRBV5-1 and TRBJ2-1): KAGVTQTPRYLIKTRGQQVTLSCSPISGHRSVSWYQQTPGQGLQFLFEYFSETQRNKGNFPGRFSGRQFSNSRSEMNVSTLELGDSALYLCASSLSLGPSYNEQFFGPGTRLTVL.

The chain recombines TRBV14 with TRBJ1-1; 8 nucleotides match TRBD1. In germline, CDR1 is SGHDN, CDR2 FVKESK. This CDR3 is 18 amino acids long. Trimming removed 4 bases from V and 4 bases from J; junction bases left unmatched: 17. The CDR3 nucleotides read TGTGCCAGCAGCCTATCGACAGGGGAATTTGGTTTATCCACTGAAGCTTTCTTT. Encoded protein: CASSLSTGEFGLSTEAFF.

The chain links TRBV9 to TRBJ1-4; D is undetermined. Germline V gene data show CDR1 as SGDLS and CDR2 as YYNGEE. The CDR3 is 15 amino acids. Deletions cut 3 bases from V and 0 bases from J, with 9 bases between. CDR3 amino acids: CASSAHSSTNEKLFF. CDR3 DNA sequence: TGTGCCAGCAGCGCCCACTCGTCAACTAATGAAAAACTGTTTTTT.